This T cell receptor beta chain was documented in a study of T cell repertoires in cytomegalovirus infection. After removal of 6 bases from V and 5 bases from J, the junction contained 15 bases not matched to a gene. The CDR3 has 16 residues. At least ten counts were recorded for this clonotype. As yet, its antigen is unknown. TCRdb reprocessed the reads via MiXCR and lists one record per CDR3 protein. The top ten hold less than 15% of the sample, which has approximately 390,000 distinct CDR3 sequences, about a third seen once. The source is a human donor in good health (CMV status not recorded). Some clones in this sample may be carry-over from other donors' samples. This rearrangement joins TRBV12-3 or TRBV12-4 to TRBJ2-7; 8 bases map to TRBD1. The material sequenced was cultured PBMCs, taken from culture after CMV antigen stimulation. The CDR3 coding sequence is TGTGCCAGCAGACGAGGACAGGGCATACTGTACGACGAGCAGTACTTC. Amino acid sequence: CASRRGQGILYDEQYF.